This is a list of T cell receptor beta chains from one sample in a study of T cells in Graves' hyperthyroidism and ophthalmopathy. One entry per CDR3 protein, called by TCRdb with MiXCR from the multiplex PCR reads. The sample carries approximately 690,000 distinct CDR3 sequences, more than 20% recorded once. Source material: blood. The receptors shown here come from a man aged 30 to 39 with Graves' ophthalmopathy. Both conserved end residues are part of each CDR3. The order of the fields is J gene, V gene, D gene, clone size, CDR3 protein, CDR3 DNA. D genes are given only for firm matches. Part of the rows lack a size; the others show once, few, many or a class for expanded clones.

j_call: TRBJ1-4; v_call: TRBV28; d_call: TRBD1; clone_size: many; cdr3_aa: CASSLRDRAGEKLFF; cdr3_nt: TGTGCCAGCAGTTTACGGGACAGGGCTGGTGAAAAACTGTTTTTT
j_call: TRBJ2-7; v_call: TRBV28; d_call: -; clone_size: many; cdr3_aa: CASTPGSSYEQYF; cdr3_nt: TGTGCCAGCACCCCGGGATCCTCCTACGAGCAGTACTTC
j_call: TRBJ2-1; v_call: TRBV30; d_call: TRBD2; clone_size: -; cdr3_aa: CAWNVLAGGQGEQFF; cdr3_nt: TGTGCCTGGAATGTTCTAGCGGGAGGGCAAGGTGAGCAGTTCTTC
j_call: TRBJ1-6; v_call: TRBV5-1; d_call: TRBD1; clone_size: -; cdr3_aa: CASSSTGQGNSPLHF; cdr3_nt: TGTGCCAGCAGCTCAACGGGACAGGGGAATTCACCCCTCCACTTT
j_call: TRBJ1-2; v_call: TRBV20-1; d_call: -; clone_size: -; cdr3_aa: CSAKGGTRTLPYGYTF; cdr3_nt: TGCAGTGCTAAAGGGGGGACACGAACTCTACCGTATGGCTACACCTTC
j_call: TRBJ2-2; v_call: TRBV19; d_call: -; clone_size: -; cdr3_aa: CASSPPKRSGELFF; cdr3_nt: TGTGCCAGTAGCCCCCCTAAAAGGTCCGGGGAGCTGTTTTTT
j_call: TRBJ2-2; v_call: TRBV7-9; d_call: TRBD2; clone_size: -; cdr3_aa: CASSLSGRASTGELFF; cdr3_nt: TGTGCCAGCAGCCTGAGCGGGAGGGCCAGCACCGGGGAGCTGTTTTTT
j_call: TRBJ2-3; v_call: TRBV7-8; d_call: -; clone_size: many; cdr3_aa: CASSLTLGPPKNTQYF; cdr3_nt: TGTGCCAGCAGCTTAACTCTCGGGCCTCCCAAAAATACGCAGTATTTT
j_call: TRBJ2-3; v_call: TRBV7-8; d_call: TRBD2; clone_size: -; cdr3_aa: CASSSPSPGLAGVDTQYF; cdr3_nt: TGTGCCAGCAGCTCACCCTCGCCGGGACTAGCGGGAGTGGATACGCAGTATTTT
j_call: TRBJ1-1; v_call: TRBV27; d_call: -; clone_size: few; cdr3_aa: CGSSLGDYTEAFF; cdr3_nt: TGTGGCAGCAGTCTAGGGGACTACACTGAAGCTTTCTTT
j_call: TRBJ2-1; v_call: TRBV5-1; d_call: -; clone_size: few; cdr3_aa: CASSFVMGEQFF; cdr3_nt: TGCGCCAGCAGCTTTGTGATGGGTGAGCAGTTCTTC
j_call: TRBJ2-7; v_call: TRBV12-3/TRBV12-4; d_call: TRBD2; clone_size: few; cdr3_aa: CASSLALAGLVGEQYF; cdr3_nt: TGTGCCAGCAGTTTAGCGCTAGCGGGCCTGGTAGGGGAGCAGTACTTC
j_call: TRBJ1-4; v_call: TRBV20-1; d_call: -; clone_size: few; cdr3_aa: CSARDPDLSTNEKLFF; cdr3_nt: TGCAGTGCTAGAGATCCGGACCTTTCAACTAATGAAAAACTGTTTTTT
j_call: TRBJ2-1; v_call: TRBV30; d_call: TRBD2; clone_size: many; cdr3_aa: CASSGRADNEQFF; cdr3_nt: TGTGCCTCTAGCGGGAGGGCCGACAATGAGCAGTTCTTC
j_call: TRBJ2-5; v_call: TRBV28; d_call: -; clone_size: -; cdr3_aa: CASGEREGETQYF; cdr3_nt: TGTGCCAGCGGGGAGAGGGAAGGAGAGACCCAGTACTTC
j_call: TRBJ1-2; v_call: TRBV3-1; d_call: -; clone_size: few; cdr3_aa: CASSPYRHGYGYTF; cdr3_nt: TGTGCCAGCAGCCCTTACAGACACGGCTATGGCTACACCTTC
j_call: TRBJ1-2; v_call: TRBV5-4; d_call: -; clone_size: -; cdr3_aa: CASSQNGGLVYGYTF; cdr3_nt: TGTGCCAGCAGCCAAAACGGGGGGCTGGTCTATGGCTACACCTTC
j_call: TRBJ2-1; v_call: TRBV28; d_call: -; clone_size: -; cdr3_aa: CASSLLPVANEQFF; cdr3_nt: TGTGCCAGCAGTTTATTACCGGTAGCTAATGAGCAGTTCTTC
j_call: TRBJ2-2; v_call: TRBV5-1; d_call: TRBD1; clone_size: -; cdr3_aa: CASRLGDSSTGELFF; cdr3_nt: TGCGCCAGCAGGTTGGGGGACAGTTCCACCGGGGAGCTGTTTTTT
j_call: TRBJ1-2; v_call: TRBV28; d_call: -; clone_size: many; cdr3_aa: CASSTQIGGYTF; cdr3_nt: TGTGCCAGCAGTACCCAGATAGGAGGCTACACCTTC
j_call: TRBJ1-2; v_call: TRBV7-2; d_call: -; clone_size: few; cdr3_aa: CASSPAGGRGGYTF; cdr3_nt: TGTGCCAGCAGCCCAGCGGGGGGAAGAGGCGGCTACACCTTC
j_call: TRBJ2-3; v_call: TRBV28; d_call: -; clone_size: -; cdr3_aa: CASSPNSVPDTQYF; cdr3_nt: TGTGCCAGCAGCCCCAATTCCGTTCCAGATACGCAGTATTTT
j_call: TRBJ2-1; v_call: TRBV6-9; d_call: TRBD1; clone_size: -; cdr3_aa: CASSYDRADEQFF; cdr3_nt: TGTGCCAGCAGTTACGACAGGGCAGACGAGCAGTTCTTC
j_call: TRBJ1-1; v_call: TRBV24-1; d_call: -; clone_size: few; cdr3_aa: CATSYHRDKNTEAFF; cdr3_nt: TGTGCCACCAGTTACCACAGGGACAAGAACACTGAAGCTTTCTTT
j_call: TRBJ2-1; v_call: TRBV9; d_call: -; clone_size: few; cdr3_aa: CASSVSDLLSSYNEQFF; cdr3_nt: TGTGCCAGCAGCGTTTCCGACTTGCTGAGCTCCTACAATGAGCAGTTCTTC
j_call: TRBJ2-7; v_call: TRBV28; d_call: -; clone_size: many; cdr3_aa: CASSLRGRLYEQYF; cdr3_nt: TGTGCCAGCAGTTTAAGGGGTAGGCTCTACGAGCAGTACTTC
j_call: TRBJ2-5; v_call: TRBV2; d_call: -; clone_size: many; cdr3_aa: CASSALGGGETQYF; cdr3_nt: TGTGCCAGCAGTGCCCTGGGAGGCGGAGAGACCCAGTACTTC
j_call: TRBJ1-2; v_call: TRBV24-1; d_call: -; clone_size: -; cdr3_aa: CATISDRCGYTF; cdr3_nt: TGTGCCACCATTTCAGATCGGTGTGGCTACACCTTC
j_call: TRBJ2-2; v_call: TRBV5-5; d_call: TRBD2; clone_size: few; cdr3_aa: CASSGGVSESRTGELFF; cdr3_nt: TGTGCCAGCAGCGGGGGGGTTTCTGAGTCCCGCACCGGGGAGCTGTTTTTT
j_call: TRBJ2-1; v_call: TRBV20-1; d_call: -; clone_size: -; cdr3_aa: CSASVAVPYNEQFF; cdr3_nt: TGCAGTGCTAGTGTAGCGGTGCCTTACAATGAGCAGTTCTTC
j_call: TRBJ2-1; v_call: TRBV2; d_call: TRBD2; clone_size: many; cdr3_aa: CASRESGRNEQFF; cdr3_nt: TGTGCCAGCAGAGAAAGCGGGAGAAATGAGCAGTTCTTC
j_call: TRBJ2-7; v_call: TRBV27; d_call: -; clone_size: many; cdr3_aa: CASSFLPTDEQYF; cdr3_nt: TGTGCCAGCAGTTTCCTACCGACGGACGAGCAGTACTTC
j_call: TRBJ1-2; v_call: TRBV3-1; d_call: TRBD1; clone_size: -; cdr3_aa: CASSQERGTGDLRGYTF; cdr3_nt: TGTGCCAGCAGCCAAGAAAGGGGGACAGGGGATCTCCGTGGCTACACCTTC
j_call: TRBJ1-2; v_call: TRBV12-3/TRBV12-4; d_call: -; clone_size: many; cdr3_aa: CASSGRTVNYGYTF; cdr3_nt: TGTGCCAGCAGTGGCAGAACGGTGAACTATGGCTACACCTTC
j_call: TRBJ2-5; v_call: TRBV7-3; d_call: -; clone_size: -; cdr3_aa: CASSFNLGETQYF; cdr3_nt: TGTGCCAGCAGCTTTAACTTAGGGGAGACCCAGTACTTC
j_call: TRBJ2-1; v_call: TRBV15; d_call: TRBD2; clone_size: few; cdr3_aa: CATSRVAGGPNEQFF; cdr3_nt: TGTGCCACCAGCAGAGTAGCGGGAGGGCCTAATGAGCAGTTCTTC
j_call: TRBJ2-2; v_call: TRBV19; d_call: -; clone_size: -; cdr3_aa: CASSIYYRRDTGELFF; cdr3_nt: TGTGCCAGTAGTATTTATTACAGGCGAGACACCGGGGAGCTGTTTTTT
j_call: TRBJ1-1; v_call: TRBV20-1; d_call: -; clone_size: -; cdr3_aa: CSAERRMNTEAFF; cdr3_nt: TGCAGTGCAGAACGACGGATGAACACTGAAGCTTTCTTT
j_call: TRBJ2-1; v_call: TRBV7-9; d_call: -; clone_size: -; cdr3_aa: CASSLEFGSYNEQFF; cdr3_nt: TGTGCCAGCAGCTTAGAGTTTGGCTCCTACAATGAGCAGTTCTTC
j_call: TRBJ2-1; v_call: TRBV20-1; d_call: -; clone_size: many; cdr3_aa: CSARARVTGYNEQFF; cdr3_nt: TGCAGTGCTAGGGCCCGGGTCACAGGCTACAATGAGCAGTTCTTC
j_call: TRBJ2-2; v_call: TRBV29-1; d_call: -; clone_size: -; cdr3_aa: CSGGEGDTGELFF; cdr3_nt: TGCAGCGGGGGCGAGGGGGACACCGGGGAGCTGTTTTTT
j_call: TRBJ1-1; v_call: TRBV28; d_call: -; clone_size: -; cdr3_aa: CASSLGSGGLNTEAFF; cdr3_nt: TGTGCCAGCAGTTTGGGGAGTGGGGGCCTGAACACTGAAGCTTTCTTT
j_call: TRBJ2-7; v_call: TRBV27; d_call: TRBD1; clone_size: -; cdr3_aa: CASSLPGQPVREQYF; cdr3_nt: TGTGCCAGCAGTCTCCCGGGACAGCCCGTCAGGGAGCAGTACTTC
j_call: TRBJ2-3; v_call: TRBV7-2; d_call: TRBD2; clone_size: many; cdr3_aa: CASSLRPLGLAETTDTQYF; cdr3_nt: TGTGCCAGCAGCCTCCGCCCGCTTGGACTAGCGGAGACCACAGATACGCAGTATTTT
j_call: TRBJ2-7; v_call: TRBV12-3/TRBV12-4; d_call: -; clone_size: many; cdr3_aa: CASSFRVGEQYF; cdr3_nt: TGTGCCAGCAGTTTCAGGGTGGGTGAGCAGTACTTC
j_call: TRBJ2-3; v_call: TRBV6-1; d_call: -; clone_size: -; cdr3_aa: CASSESASTQYF; cdr3_nt: TGTGCCAGCAGTGAATCGGCTAGCACGCAGTATTTT
j_call: TRBJ2-7; v_call: TRBV10-3; d_call: TRBD2; clone_size: -; cdr3_aa: CAIRASGRERDEQYF; cdr3_nt: TGTGCCATCAGGGCTAGCGGGAGAGAAAGGGACGAGCAGTACTTC
j_call: TRBJ2-7; v_call: TRBV28; d_call: TRBD1; clone_size: -; cdr3_aa: CASSRDRGKFEQYF; cdr3_nt: TGTGCCAGCAGTAGGGACAGGGGAAAGTTCGAGCAGTACTTC
j_call: TRBJ2-5; v_call: TRBV5-1; d_call: -; clone_size: -; cdr3_aa: CASSTGQGLETQYF; cdr3_nt: TGCGCCAGCAGCACGGGACAAGGGCTCGAGACCCAGTACTTC
j_call: TRBJ1-3; v_call: TRBV14; d_call: -; clone_size: few; cdr3_aa: CASSLTRTTGNTIYF; cdr3_nt: TGTGCCAGCAGCCTAACTAGGACAACTGGAAACACCATATATTTT
j_call: TRBJ2-7; v_call: TRBV7-2; d_call: -; clone_size: many; cdr3_aa: CASSPSAGYEQYF; cdr3_nt: TGTGCCAGCAGCCCTAGTGCGGGATACGAGCAGTACTTC
j_call: TRBJ2-3; v_call: TRBV6-1; d_call: -; clone_size: -; cdr3_aa: CATKPGRKSTYTQYF; cdr3_nt: TGTGCCACCAAACCGGGCCGTAAATCTACATATACGCAGTATTTT
j_call: TRBJ2-1; v_call: TRBV5-4; d_call: TRBD2; clone_size: many; cdr3_aa: CASSLVAGGSSYNEQFF; cdr3_nt: TGTGCCAGCAGCTTGGTCGCGGGAGGCAGCTCCTACAATGAGCAGTTCTTC
j_call: TRBJ2-2; v_call: TRBV7-3; d_call: TRBD1; clone_size: many; cdr3_aa: CASSKQGTNTGELFF; cdr3_nt: TGTGCCAGCAGCAAACAGGGGACGAACACCGGGGAGCTGTTTTTT
j_call: TRBJ2-3; v_call: TRBV7-9; d_call: TRBD2; clone_size: many; cdr3_aa: CASKGPTSGSDTQYF; cdr3_nt: TGTGCCAGCAAGGGACCGACTAGCGGTTCAGATACGCAGTATTTT
j_call: TRBJ1-5; v_call: TRBV6-1; d_call: -; clone_size: few; cdr3_aa: CASRKDGNSNQPQHF; cdr3_nt: TGTGCCAGCAGGAAAGACGGGAATAGCAATCAGCCCCAGCATTTT
j_call: TRBJ1-3; v_call: TRBV18; d_call: -; clone_size: few; cdr3_aa: CASSPPGGVSGNTIYF; cdr3_nt: TGTGCCAGCTCACCACCGGGCGGGGTCTCTGGAAACACCATATATTTT
j_call: TRBJ1-1; v_call: TRBV20-1; d_call: TRBD1; clone_size: few; cdr3_aa: CSARDRTGVAEAFF; cdr3_nt: TGCAGTGCTAGAGACAGAACAGGGGTCGCTGAAGCTTTCTTT
j_call: TRBJ2-5; v_call: TRBV7-3; d_call: -; clone_size: -; cdr3_aa: CASSVGQGVETQYF; cdr3_nt: TGTGCCAGCAGCGTAGGCCAAGGGGTAGAGACCCAGTACTTC
j_call: TRBJ2-5; v_call: TRBV10-3; d_call: -; clone_size: few; cdr3_aa: CAISPMTGKETQYF; cdr3_nt: TGTGCCATCAGTCCTATGACGGGGAAAGAGACCCAGTACTTC